The rows below give T cell receptor beta chains drawn from one sample of a study. TCRdb reprocessed the 5' RACE reads via MiXCR and lists one record per CDR3 protein. The sample shows 55,000 to 70,000 distinct CDR3 sequences, around 26% of them seen only once. The sequenced sample consisted of tumor-infiltrating memory CD4+ T cells sorted from the breast tumor. The receptor set was obtained from a female donor with breast cancer. Each CDR3 is given with its conserved first and last residue. D genes are given only for firm matches. Size values are once, few and many counts, or a class for expanded clones, and some rows have none.

size	V	D	J	CDR3	DNA
many	TRBV12-3/TRBV12-4	TRBD1	TRBJ1-2	CASSSNRGRGYTF	TGTGCCAGCAGCTCAAACAGGGGGCGCGGCTACACCTTC
many	TRBV6-6	NA	TRBJ1-5	CASSYEGRGSNQPQHF	TGTGCCAGCAGTTACGAGGGAAGGGGTAGCAATCAGCCCCAGCATTTT
NA	TRBV28	NA	TRBJ2-2	CATRDEGNTGVLFF	TGTGCCACCAGGGACGAAGGGAACACCGGGGTGCTGTTTTTT
NA	TRBV19	NA	TRBJ1-1	CASALLNTEAFF	TGTGCCAGCGCCCTCTTGAACACTGAAGCTTTCTTT
NA	TRBV29-1	NA	TRBJ2-3	CSASRRGGTDTQYF	TGCAGCGCGTCCCGCCGGGGAGGCACAGATACGCAGTATTTT
few	TRBV29-1	TRBD2	TRBJ2-3	CSVAGLEMGWDTQYF	TGCAGCGTTGCTGGACTAGAAATGGGGTGGGATACGCAGTATTTT
NA	TRBV6-1	NA	TRBJ1-2	CASSTADNYGYTF	TGTGCCAGCTCGACAGCGGATAACTATGGCTACACCTTC
NA	TRBV28	TRBD1	TRBJ2-1	CASSAATPPRDSEQFF	TGTGCCAGCAGTGCCGCGACACCTCCCCGGGACAGTGAGCAGTTCTTC
few	TRBV6-5	NA	TRBJ2-3	CASSYSMRGDTQYF	TGTGCCAGCAGTTACTCGATGAGAGGGGATACGCAGTATTTT
few	TRBV2	NA	TRBJ1-4	CASSEAVRTLNEKLFF	TGTGCCAGCAGTGAAGCGGTCCGGACCCTTAATGAAAAACTGTTTTTT
many	TRBV5-1	TRBD2	TRBJ2-1	CASSPIGAGGPQEQFF	TGCGCCAGCAGTCCGATTGGGGCGGGAGGGCCACAAGAGCAGTTCTTC
few	TRBV5-1	NA	TRBJ2-3	CASRDISTDTQYF	TGCGCCAGCAGGGACATTAGCACAGATACGCAGTATTTT
NA	TRBV10-2	NA	TRBJ2-3	CASQHTDTQYF	TGCGCCAGCCAGCACACAGATACGCAGTATTTT
few	TRBV7-2	NA	TRBJ1-6	CASSPGQDPYSPLHF	TGTGCCAGCAGCCCAGGGCAGGATCCCTATTCACCCCTCCACTTT
NA	TRBV20-1	NA	TRBJ1-1	CSARDRRGLGTEAFF	TGCAGTGCTAGAGATCGGCGCGGTTTAGGCACTGAAGCTTTCTTT
few	TRBV7-2	TRBD1	TRBJ2-2	CASRGTANTGELFF	TGTGCCAGCAGGGGGACAGCGAACACCGGGGAGCTGTTTTTT
NA	TRBV6-2/TRBV6-3	NA	TRBJ2-2	CASSAAGSTGELFF	TGTGCCAGCAGCGCGGCCGGGTCGACCGGGGAGCTGTTTTTT
few	TRBV6-5	TRBD1	TRBJ2-6	CASSYVGQRTSGANVLTF	TGTGCCAGCAGTTACGTGGGACAGCGTACCTCTGGGGCCAACGTCCTGACTTTC
NA	TRBV20-1	TRBD1	TRBJ2-3	CSAWGQGTSDTQYF	TGCAGTGCTTGGGGACAGGGCACCTCAGATACGCAGTATTTT
few	TRBV12-3/TRBV12-4	NA	TRBJ1-5	CASSSRRDGHQPQHF	TGTGCCAGCAGTTCCCGCCGGGACGGCCATCAGCCCCAGCATTTT